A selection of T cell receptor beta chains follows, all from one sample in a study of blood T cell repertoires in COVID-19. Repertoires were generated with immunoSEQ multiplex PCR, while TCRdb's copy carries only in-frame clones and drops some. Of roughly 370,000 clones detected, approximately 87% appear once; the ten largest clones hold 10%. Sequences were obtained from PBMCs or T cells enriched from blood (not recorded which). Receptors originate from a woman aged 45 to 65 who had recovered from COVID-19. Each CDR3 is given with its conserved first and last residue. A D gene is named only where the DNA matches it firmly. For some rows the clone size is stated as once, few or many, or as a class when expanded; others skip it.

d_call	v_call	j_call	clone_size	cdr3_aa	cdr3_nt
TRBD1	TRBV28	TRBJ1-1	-	CASSSPRDRGKAEAFF	TGTGCCAGCAGTTCCCCACGGGACAGGGGGAAAGCTGAAGCTTTCTTT
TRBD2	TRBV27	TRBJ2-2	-	CASRTAGGYGELFF	TGTGCCAGCAGAACGGCGGGAGGCTACGGGGAGCTGTTTTTT
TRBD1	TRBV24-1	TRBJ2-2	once	CATSDPGGVNTGELFF	TGTGCCACCAGTGATCCAGGGGGCGTAAACACCGGGGAGCTGTTTTTT
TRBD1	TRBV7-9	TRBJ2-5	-	CASSPPVGTVETQYF	TGTGCCAGCAGCCCCCCGGTAGGGACAGTAGAGACCCAGTACTTC
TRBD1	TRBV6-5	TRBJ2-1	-	CATPGQGRDEQFF	TGTGCCACCCCGGGACAGGGTCGCGATGAGCAGTTCTTC
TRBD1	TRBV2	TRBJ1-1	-	CASSETGTAEAFF	TGTGCCAGCAGTGAAACCGGGACAGCTGAAGCTTTCTTT
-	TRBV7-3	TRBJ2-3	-	CASSSGTDTQYF	TGTGCCAGCAGCTCAGGCACAGATACGCAGTATTTT
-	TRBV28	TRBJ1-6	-	CASSLGWNSPLHF	TGTGCCAGCAGTTTAGGCTGGAATTCACCCCTCCACTTT
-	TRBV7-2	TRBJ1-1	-	CASSLAGGALGVTEAFF	TGTGCCAGCAGCTTAGCGGGGGGGGCCCTTGGAGTCACTGAAGCTTTCTTT
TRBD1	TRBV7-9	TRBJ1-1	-	CASSHGTGGIEAFF	TGTGCCAGCAGCCATGGGACAGGGGGCATTGAAGCTTTCTTT
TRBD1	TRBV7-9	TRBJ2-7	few	CASSVTGGAGYEQYF	TGTGCCAGCAGCGTCACAGGGGGCGCTGGGTACGAGCAGTACTTC
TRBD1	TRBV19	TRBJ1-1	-	CASSRGQGSTLWSEAFF	TGTGCCAGTAGTAGGGGACAGGGAAGCACGCTTTGGTCTGAAGCTTTCTTT
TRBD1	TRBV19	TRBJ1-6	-	CAISDRNNSPLHF	TGTGCCATCTCGGACAGGAATAATTCACCCCTCCACTTT
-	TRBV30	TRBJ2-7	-	CAWSENWSRQYF	TGTGCCTGGAGTGAGAACTGGTCCCGGCAGTACTTC
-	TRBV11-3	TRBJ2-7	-	CASSLDVRDEQYF	TGTGCCAGCAGCTTAGACGTCAGGGATGAGCAGTACTTC
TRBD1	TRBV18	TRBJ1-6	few	CASSLSGTGNSGSPLHF	TGTGCCAGCTCACTCTCCGGGACAGGGAATAGCGGTTCACCCCTCCACTTT
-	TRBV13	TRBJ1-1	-	CASSLRGGTEAFF	TGTGCCAGCAGCTTACGGGGAGGCACTGAAGCTTTCTTT
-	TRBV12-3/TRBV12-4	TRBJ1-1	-	CASSWATNTEAFF	TGTGCCAGCAGCTGGGCCACGAACACTGAAGCTTTCTTT
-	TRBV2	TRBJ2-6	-	CASRDISGANVLTF	TGTGCCAGCAGGGACATCTCTGGGGCCAACGTCCTGACTTTC
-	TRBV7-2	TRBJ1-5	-	CASSPQGAYSNQPQHF	TGTGCCAGCAGCCCCCAAGGGGCGTATAGCAATCAGCCCCAGCATTTT
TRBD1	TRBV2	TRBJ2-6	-	CASNQGAHSGANVLTF	TGTGCCAGTAATCAGGGGGCACACTCTGGGGCCAACGTCCTGACTTTC
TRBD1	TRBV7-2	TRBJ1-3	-	CASSPRDRDRNTIYF	TGTGCCAGCAGCCCCCGGGACAGGGACAGAAACACCATATATTTT
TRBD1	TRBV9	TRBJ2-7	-	CASSSEGTGDPHEQYF	TGTGCCAGCAGCTCCGAAGGGACAGGGGATCCCCACGAGCAGTACTTC
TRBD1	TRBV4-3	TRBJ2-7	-	CASSLRDSSYEQYF	TGCGCCAGCAGCCTCCGGGACAGTTCCTACGAGCAGTACTTC
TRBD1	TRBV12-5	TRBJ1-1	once	CASGRTGQMNTEAFF	TGTGCTAGTGGACGGACAGGTCAAATGAACACTGAAGCTTTCTTT